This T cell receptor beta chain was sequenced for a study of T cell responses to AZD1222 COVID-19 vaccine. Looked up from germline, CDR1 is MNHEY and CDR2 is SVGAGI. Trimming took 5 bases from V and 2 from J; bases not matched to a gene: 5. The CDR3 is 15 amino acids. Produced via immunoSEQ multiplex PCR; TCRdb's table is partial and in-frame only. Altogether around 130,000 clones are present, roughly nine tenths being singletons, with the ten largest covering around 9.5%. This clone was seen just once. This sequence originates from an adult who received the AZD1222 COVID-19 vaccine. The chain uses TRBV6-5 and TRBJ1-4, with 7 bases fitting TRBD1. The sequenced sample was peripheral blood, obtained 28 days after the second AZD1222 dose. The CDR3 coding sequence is TGTGCCAGCAGTCGTACAGGGGTCACTAATGAAAAACTGTTTTTT. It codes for CASSRTGVTNEKLFF.